This T cell receptor beta chain was obtained from a study of T cell responses to AZD1222 COVID-19 vaccine (dated by TCRdb to about 2021). Context from the whole study: AZD1222 recipients whose second dose came at about 4 weeks and those whose second dose came at about 12 weeks were combined into one group, since spike-specific TCR depth and breadth did not differ between the two schedules. A total of over 230 trial participants underwent TCR sequencing, of whom roughly 210 had received two doses of AZD1222 and approximately 26 had received two doses of the MenACWY control vaccine. Trial participants were enrolled into age subgroups of 18-55, 56-69 and 70-plus years, which contained 148, 28 and 57 TCR-sequenced participants, respectively. On the study overall, not on this receptor specifically: Reportedly, almost half of the unique spike-specific TCRs recognized epitopes lying outside the regions that are mutated in the B.1.351 and B.1.1.7 variants. Vaccine-associated CD4 TCRs spanned the whole spike protein, with dominant responses in regions 160-218 and 743-854. The 56-69-year group was small, and its depth increase did not reach significance, likely because of low power. Conclusions about previously exposed vaccinees are limited, since just five or six AZD1222 recipients were seropositive for SARS-CoV-2 at baseline. Because no day 14 peak-response samples were available, the repertoires could be characterized only after the peak T cell response. After two AZD1222 doses, both the breadth and the depth of spike-specific TCRs were significantly higher than at day 0 and than in MenACWY recipients. Most participants were white British and females outnumbered males, and the authors suggested that clonal diversity may have been underestimated.

The CDR3 regions of human TCRbeta chains were analyzed by immunosequencing. Per the original workflow: TCRs in the repertoires were matched against a reference library of SARS-CoV-2-specific TCRs that had been generated with the MIRA antigen-specificity platform. Breadth was defined as the fraction of unique TCRs that were SARS-CoV-2-associated. Depth was defined as the fraction of total T cells that were SARS-CoV-2-associated. Each spike-specific TCR was assigned to its reactive spike region and to a CD4 or CD8 class using the MIRA data. Log10-transformed breadth and depth values were compared by one-way ANOVA with Sidak's multiple comparisons tests. Sourced from immuneACCESS, this table was stored by TCRdb with only in-frame sequences that have V and J called. A share of the clones is absent; for the studies checked, an unresolved V gene accounts for under half, and the remainder has no known explanation. V and J calls and clone size are copied from that table; D and trimming were computed from the DNA. The sample table contains 150,000 to 200,000 clones; only one count was recorded for 90% to 95% of them. The ten biggest clones cover 2.3% of the sample.

The time point label, as the study defines it: baseline before first vaccination. Vaccinee samples were obtained from the UK trials COV001 and COV002, which included a single-blind randomized controlled phase 2/3 trial of AZD1222 (ChAdOx1 nCoV-19) in healthy adults. Trial participant PBMC samples were collected at day 0 and day 28 after the second dose for TCRbeta chain sequencing. Of note for this clone: The target of this receptor is not known. There are no base qualities to consult, and no much larger clone falls within one base.

The CDR3 numbers 17 residues from cysteine through phenylalanine. Here the CDR3 DNA is all that survives: 51 bases in frame from base 1. Recombination connected TRBV12-2 to TRBJ2-3; TRBD2 is the table's D call, not checked against the DNA. TRBV12-2 is a recognized pseudogene. The receptor's source is an adult in good health. The sample consisted of peripheral blood, taken on day 0 of AZD1222 vaccination. The CDR3: CASRLAPFSGDTDTQYF. DNA sequence: TGTGCAAGTCGCTTAGCTCCATTTAGCGGGGACACAGATACGCAGTATTTT.